These 14 T cell receptor beta chains originate from one sample sequenced in a study of CD8 T cells in Susac syndrome. Random hexamers were used to reverse transcribe about 0.5 to 1 ug of RNA. Each CDR3 protein is one row after TCRdb ran MiXCR on the immunoSEQ multiplex PCR reads. The repertoire holds 150,000 to 180,000 distinct CDR3 sequences, with 85% to 95% as singletons. The specimen was CD8+ T cells from PBMCs. These receptors all come from a human donor with multiple sclerosis.

The chain uses TRBV29-1 and TRBJ1-2; no reliable D call. V lost 4 bases and J 2 bases, leaving 14 bases between the germline ends. This CDR3 is 14 amino acids long. Germline V gene lookup returns CDR1 SQVTM and CDR2 ANQGSEA. The chain's CDR3 is CSVGRDRPNYGYTF. In DNA, the CDR3 is TGCAGCGTTGGTCGCGACCGTCCCAACTATGGCTACACCTTC.

V is TRBV29-1 and J is TRBJ1-5, with 7 bases fitting TRBD1. CDR3 size: 13 residues. Germline CDR1 and CDR2: SQVTM and ANQGSEA. V trimming: 1 base; J trimming: 4 bases; junction bases outside the gene matches: 1. The CDR3 protein is CSVEGQGNQPQHF. The CDR3 DNA is TGCAGCGTTGAAGGACAGGGAAATCAGCCCCAGCATTTT.

The V gene is TRBV10-2, the J gene TRBJ2-7; no clear D. V was trimmed by 2 bases and J by 2 bases, leaving 10 bases between them. The CDR3 covers 14 residues. From germline, CDR1 is WSHSY and CDR2 SAAADI. CDR3 region: CASSETLTTYEQYF. For the CDR3, the DNA is TGCGCCAGCAGTGAGACGTTAACAACCTACGAGCAGTACTTC.

This chain uses TRBV29-1 with TRBJ2-1, with TRBD2 identical over 8 bases. The V gene's germline CDR1 is SQVTM and CDR2 ANQGSEA. This CDR3 contains 15 residues. J lost 7 bases, V lost 1 base, and 9 bases had no gene match. CDR3 in amino acids: CSVEGGRGALNEQFF. DNA of the CDR3: TGCAGCGTTGAAGGAGGGCGGGGGGCACTGAATGAGCAGTTCTTC.

This chain connects TRBV14 to TRBJ1-5; D is undetermined. Germline V gives CDR1 SGHDN, CDR2 FVKESK. V lost 4 bases and J 10 bases, leaving 14 bases between the germline ends. The CDR3 contains 13 residues. The CDR3 reads CASSRMTDSPQHF. The CDR3 bases are TGTGCCAGCAGCCGAATGACGGACTCCCCCCAGCATTTT. Looking up the rest from reference TRBV14 and TRBJ1-5 gives the full variable domain: EAGVTQFPSHSVIEKGQTVTLRCDPISGHDNLYWYRRVMGKEIKFLLHFVKESKQDESGMPNNRFLAERTGGTYSTLKVQPAELEDSGVYFCASSRMTDSPQHFGDGTRLSIL.

In regard to this clonotype: Germline and junction disagree at one end, which may indicate a read error. This rearrangement joins TRBV5-4 to TRBJ2-7; 12 bases align to TRBD2. The CDR3 is made up of 16 amino acids. CDR1 is SGHNT, CDR2 YYREEE, per germline (reference sequence). The CDR3 sequence is CASSGTQSLAGGPPGF. The CDR3 DNA is TGTGCCAGCAGTGGGACCCAGTCACTAGCGGGGGGCCCTCCGGGCTTC.

The chain couples TRBV12-3 or TRBV12-4 to TRBJ2-3; TRBD1 or TRBD2 may be the D gene (6 bases each). There are 17 residues in the CDR3. Trimming shortened V by 7 bases and J by 2 bases, and 22 bases separated the two germline ends. In DNA form, the CDR3 reads TGTGCCAGCATCCCCCAAGGCCGGGGGCCTTCCACAGATACGCAGTATTTT. Its translation is CASIPQGRGPSTDTQYF.

V and J are TRBV7-6 and TRBJ2-7; TRBD2 might be the D (5 bases). V lost 1 base and J lost 4, with 14 bases in between. The CDR3 runs to 15 residues. Germline CDR1 SGHVS, CDR2 FNYEAQ. CDR3 protein: CASSLGRLEGYEQYF. CDR3 DNA sequence: TGTGCCAGCAGCTTAGGGAGGCTAGAAGGATACGAGCAGTACTTC.

About this clonotype itself: A junction boundary mismatches the germline segment, possibly from a read error. The J gene is TRBJ2-1, the V gene TRBV20-1; 10 positions agree with TRBD2. The CDR3 runs 14 residues. Per germline, CDR1 DFQATT and CDR2 SNEGSKA (reference sequence). CDR3 in DNA: TGCAGTGTTAGAGCGGGGGGGCGATACAATGAGCAGTTCTTC. Its protein is CSVRAGGRYNEQFF.

This clonotype occurred once. The chain combines TRBV20-1 with TRBJ2-1; D could derive from TRBD1 or TRBD2 (6 bases each). The germline gives CDR1 DFQATT, CDR2 SNEGSKA (reference sequence). The CDR3 has 14 residues. V was trimmed by 3 bases and J by 8 bases, leaving 17 bases between them. CDR3 DNA sequence: TGCAGTGCTAGTGGGGCAGGGGAGGAGGATGAGCAGTTCTTC. Amino acids: CSASGAGEEDEQFF.

This chain connects TRBV6-2 or TRBV6-3 to TRBJ2-1, with D perhaps assigned TRBD1 or TRBD2 (5 bases each). Germline V gene data show CDR1 as MNHEY and CDR2 as SVGEGT. V shed 6 bases and J shed 9 bases, with 12 bases lying between them. The CDR3 is 12 amino acids. CDR3: CASRIGDGEQFF. The DNA of the CDR3 is TGTGCCAGCAGGATAGGGGACGGTGAGCAGTTCTTC.

CDR3 sequence reads: CASSLGRGTFDTQYF. The CDR3 bases are TGTGCCAGCAGTTTGGGCAGGGGAACCTTTGATACGCAGTATTTT. The chain combines TRBV27 with TRBJ2-3, with D tentatively TRBD1 (6 bases). V was trimmed by 3 bases and J by 6 bases, leaving 16 bases between them. The CDR3 runs 15 residues. Germline V CDR1 and CDR2: MNHEY, SMNVEV (reference sequence).

The chain links TRBV27 to TRBJ1-5; 9 nucleotides align to TRBD1. Germline assignment: CDR1 MNHEY and CDR2 SMNVEV (reference sequence). V shed 0 bases, J shed 6 bases, and the junction held 3 bases outside the gene matches. CDR3 size: 15 residues. CDR3 coding DNA: TGTGCCAGCAGTTTATCGACGACAGGGGGTCAGCCCCAGCATTTT. This sequence encodes CASSLSTTGGQPQHF.

The rearrangement joins TRBV2 to TRBJ2-1; TRBD2 aligns across 11 bases. The germline gives CDR1 SNHLY, CDR2 FYNNEI. V lost 7 bases and J lost 4; bases outside the gene matches: 9. The CDR3 length is 16 residues. DNA for the CDR3: TGTGCCAGCACCTTTAGCGGGGGGGTTGGTTACAATGAGCAGTTCTTC. This encodes CASTFSGGVGYNEQFF.